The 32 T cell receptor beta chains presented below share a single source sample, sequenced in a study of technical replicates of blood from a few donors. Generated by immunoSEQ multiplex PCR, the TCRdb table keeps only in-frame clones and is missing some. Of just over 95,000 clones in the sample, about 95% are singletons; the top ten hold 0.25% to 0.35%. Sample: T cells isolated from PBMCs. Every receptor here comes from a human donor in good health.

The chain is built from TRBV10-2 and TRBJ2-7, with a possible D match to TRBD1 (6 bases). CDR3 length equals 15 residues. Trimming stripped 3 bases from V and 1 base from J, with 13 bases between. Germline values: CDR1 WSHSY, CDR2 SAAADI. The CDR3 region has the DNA TGCGCCAGCAGTGATTACCAAGGGGGTTCCTACGAGCAGTACTTC. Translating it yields CASSDYQGGSYEQYF.

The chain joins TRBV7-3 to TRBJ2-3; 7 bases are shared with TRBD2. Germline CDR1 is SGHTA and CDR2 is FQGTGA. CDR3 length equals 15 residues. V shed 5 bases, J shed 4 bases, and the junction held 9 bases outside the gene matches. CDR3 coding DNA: TGTGCCAGCAGCCCATCGGGAGGACGGCCAGATACGCAGTATTTT. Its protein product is CASSPSGGRPDTQYF.

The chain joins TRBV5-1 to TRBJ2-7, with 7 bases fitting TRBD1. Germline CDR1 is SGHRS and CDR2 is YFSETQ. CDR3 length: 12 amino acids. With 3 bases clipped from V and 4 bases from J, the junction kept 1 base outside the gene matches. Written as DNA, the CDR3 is TGCGCCAGCAGCTCACAGGGGTACGAGCAGTACTTC. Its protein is CASSSQGYEQYF.

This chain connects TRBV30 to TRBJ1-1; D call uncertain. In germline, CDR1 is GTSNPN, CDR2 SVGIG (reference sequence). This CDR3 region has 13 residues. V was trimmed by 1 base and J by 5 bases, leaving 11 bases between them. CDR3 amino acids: CAWSAMWSTEAFF. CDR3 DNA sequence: TGTGCCTGGAGTGCCATGTGGAGTACTGAAGCTTTCTTT.

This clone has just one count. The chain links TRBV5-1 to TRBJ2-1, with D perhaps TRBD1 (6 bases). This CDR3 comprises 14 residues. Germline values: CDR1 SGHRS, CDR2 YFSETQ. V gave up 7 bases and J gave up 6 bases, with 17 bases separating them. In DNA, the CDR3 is TGCGCCAGCGGCCCCTGGGGGCTGAGCAATGAGCAGTTCTTC. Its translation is CASGPWGLSNEQFF.

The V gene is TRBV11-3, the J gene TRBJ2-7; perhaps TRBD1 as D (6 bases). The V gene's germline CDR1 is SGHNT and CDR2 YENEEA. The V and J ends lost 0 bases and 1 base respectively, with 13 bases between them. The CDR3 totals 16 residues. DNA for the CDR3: TGTGCCAGCAGCTTAGAGGGGGCAGGGCTATCCTACGAGCAGTACTTC. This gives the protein CASSLEGAGLSYEQYF.

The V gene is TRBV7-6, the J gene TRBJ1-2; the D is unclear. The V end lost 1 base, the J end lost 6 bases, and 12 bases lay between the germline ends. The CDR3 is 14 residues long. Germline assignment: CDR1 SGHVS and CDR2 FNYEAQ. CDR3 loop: CASSLVGGNNGYTF. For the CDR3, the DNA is TGTGCCAGCAGCTTAGTCGGAGGGAACAATGGCTACACCTTC.

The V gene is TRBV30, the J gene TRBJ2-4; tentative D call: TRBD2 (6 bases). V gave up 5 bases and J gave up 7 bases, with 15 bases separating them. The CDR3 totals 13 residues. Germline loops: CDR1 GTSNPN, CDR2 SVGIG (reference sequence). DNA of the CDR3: TGTGCCTGGGGGGTGGGGGGTTTGAACATTCAGTACTTC. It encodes CAWGVGGLNIQYF.

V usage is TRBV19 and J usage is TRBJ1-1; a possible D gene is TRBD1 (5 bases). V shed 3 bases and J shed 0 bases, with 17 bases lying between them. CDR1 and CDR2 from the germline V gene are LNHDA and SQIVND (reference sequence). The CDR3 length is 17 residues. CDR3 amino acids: CASSIPLRPGVNTEAFF. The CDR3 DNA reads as TGTGCCAGTAGTATTCCACTAAGGCCGGGGGTGAACACTGAAGCTTTCTTT. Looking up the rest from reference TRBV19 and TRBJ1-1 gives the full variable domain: DGGITQSPKYLFRKEGQNVTLSCEQNLNHDAMYWYRQDPGQGLRLIYYSQIVNDFQKGDIAEGYSVSREKKESFPLTVTSAQKNPTAFYLCASSIPLRPGVNTEAFFGQGTRLTVV.

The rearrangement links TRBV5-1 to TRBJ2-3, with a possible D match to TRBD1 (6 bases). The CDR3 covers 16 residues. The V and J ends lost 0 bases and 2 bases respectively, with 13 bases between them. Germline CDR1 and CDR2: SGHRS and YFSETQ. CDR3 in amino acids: CASSLGAGVYTDTQYF. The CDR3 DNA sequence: TGCGCCAGCAGCTTGGGGGCAGGGGTCTACACAGATACGCAGTATTTT.

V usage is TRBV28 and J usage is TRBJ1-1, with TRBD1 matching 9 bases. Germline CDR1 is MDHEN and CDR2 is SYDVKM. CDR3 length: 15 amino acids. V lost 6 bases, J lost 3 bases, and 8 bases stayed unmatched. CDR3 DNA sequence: TGTGCCAGCAGAATTACAGGGGGCTATTACACTGAAGCTTTCTTT. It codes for CASRITGGYYTEAFF.

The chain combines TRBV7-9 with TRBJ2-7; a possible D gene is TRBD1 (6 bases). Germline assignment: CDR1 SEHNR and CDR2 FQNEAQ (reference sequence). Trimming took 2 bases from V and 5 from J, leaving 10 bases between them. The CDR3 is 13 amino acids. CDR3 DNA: TGTGCCAGCAGCTTAACAGGGAACCACGAGCAGTACTTC. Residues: CASSLTGNHEQYF.

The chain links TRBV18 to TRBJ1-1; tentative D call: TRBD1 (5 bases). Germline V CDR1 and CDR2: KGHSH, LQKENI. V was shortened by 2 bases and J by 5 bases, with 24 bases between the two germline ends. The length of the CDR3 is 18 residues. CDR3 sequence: CASSPRVGGQGDRTEAFF. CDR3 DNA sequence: TGTGCCAGCTCACCAAGGGTTGGAGGGCAGGGAGATAGGACTGAAGCTTTCTTT.

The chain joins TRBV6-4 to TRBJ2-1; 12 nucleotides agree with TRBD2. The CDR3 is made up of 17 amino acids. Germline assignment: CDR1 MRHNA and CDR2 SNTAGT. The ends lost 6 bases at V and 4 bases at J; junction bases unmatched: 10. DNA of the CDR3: TGTGCCAGCAGGAGATCGACTAGCGGGAGCAATTACAATGAGCAGTTCTTC. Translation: CASRRSTSGSNYNEQFF.

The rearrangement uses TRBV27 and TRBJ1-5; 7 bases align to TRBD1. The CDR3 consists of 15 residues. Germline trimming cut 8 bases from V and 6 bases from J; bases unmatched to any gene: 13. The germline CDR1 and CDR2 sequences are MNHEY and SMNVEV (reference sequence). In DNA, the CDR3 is TGTGCCAGCGCAAATTGGGACAGTGGAGTTCAGCCCCAGCATTTT. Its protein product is CASANWDSGVQPQHF.

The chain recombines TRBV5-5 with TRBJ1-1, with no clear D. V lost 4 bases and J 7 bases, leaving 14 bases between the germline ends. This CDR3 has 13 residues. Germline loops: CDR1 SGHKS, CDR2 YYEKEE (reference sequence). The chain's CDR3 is CASSRTLTGEAFF. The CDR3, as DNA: TGTGCCAGCAGCCGAACATTAACGGGTGAAGCTTTCTTT.

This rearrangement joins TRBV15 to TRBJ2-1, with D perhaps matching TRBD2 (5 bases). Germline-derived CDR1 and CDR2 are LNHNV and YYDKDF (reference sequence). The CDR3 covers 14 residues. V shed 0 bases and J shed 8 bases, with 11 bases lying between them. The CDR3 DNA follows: TGTGCCACCAGCAGAGAAAGGGAGATAGATGAGCAGTTCTTC. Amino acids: CATSREREIDEQFF. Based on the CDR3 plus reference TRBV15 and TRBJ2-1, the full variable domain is DAMVIQNPRYQVTQFGKPVTLSCSQTLNHNVMYWYQQKSSQAPKLLFHYYDKDFNNEADTPDNFQSRRPNTSFCFLDIRSPGLGDTAMYLCATSREREIDEQFFGPGTRLTVL.

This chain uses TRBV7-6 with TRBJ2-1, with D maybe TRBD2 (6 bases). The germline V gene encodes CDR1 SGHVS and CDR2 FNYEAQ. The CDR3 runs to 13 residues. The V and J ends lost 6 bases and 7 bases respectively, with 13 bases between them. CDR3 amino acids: CASSLNRGNEQFF. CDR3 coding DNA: TGTGCCAGCAGTTTGAACCGGGGGAATGAGCAGTTCTTC.

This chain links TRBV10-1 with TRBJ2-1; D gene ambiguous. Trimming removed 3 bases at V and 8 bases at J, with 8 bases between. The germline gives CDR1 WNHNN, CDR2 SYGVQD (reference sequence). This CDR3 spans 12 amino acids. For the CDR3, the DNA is TGCGCCAGCAGTGACAGTGTCCATGAGCAGTTCTTC. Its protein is CASSDSVHEQFF.

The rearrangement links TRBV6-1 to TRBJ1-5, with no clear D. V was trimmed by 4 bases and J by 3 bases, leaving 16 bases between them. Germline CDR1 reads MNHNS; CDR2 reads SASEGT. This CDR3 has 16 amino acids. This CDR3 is CASSALGGVINQPQHF. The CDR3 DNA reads TGTGCCAGCAGTGCCCTGGGAGGCGTGATCAATCAGCCCCAGCATTTT.

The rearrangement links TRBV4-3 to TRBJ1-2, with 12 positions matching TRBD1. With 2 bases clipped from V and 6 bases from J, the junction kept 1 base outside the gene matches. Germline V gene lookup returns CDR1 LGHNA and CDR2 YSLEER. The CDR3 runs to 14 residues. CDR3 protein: CASSQRDRGHGYTF. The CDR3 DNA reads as TGCGCCAGCAGCCAAAGGGACAGGGGGCATGGCTACACCTTC.

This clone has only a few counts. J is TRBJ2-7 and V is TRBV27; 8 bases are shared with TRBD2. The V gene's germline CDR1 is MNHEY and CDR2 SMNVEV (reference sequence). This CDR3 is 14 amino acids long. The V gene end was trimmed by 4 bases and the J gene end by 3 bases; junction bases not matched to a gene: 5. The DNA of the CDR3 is TGTGCCAGCAGTTGGGGACTAGGCCGCTACGAGCAGTACTTC. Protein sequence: CASSWGLGRYEQYF.

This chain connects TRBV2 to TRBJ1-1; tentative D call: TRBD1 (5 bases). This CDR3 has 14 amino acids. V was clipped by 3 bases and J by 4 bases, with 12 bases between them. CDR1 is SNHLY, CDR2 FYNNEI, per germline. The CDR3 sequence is CASSEMAGGTEAFF. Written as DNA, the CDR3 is TGTGCCAGCAGTGAGATGGCGGGGGGCACTGAAGCTTTCTTT. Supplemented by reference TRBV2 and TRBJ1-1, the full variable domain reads EPEVTQTPSHQVTQMGQEVILRCVPISNHLYFYWYRQILGQKVEFLVSFYNNEISEKSEIFDDQFSVERPDGSNFTLKIRSTKLEDSAMYFCASSEMAGGTEAFFGQGTRLTVV.

Here the CDR3 reads CASSHLSGTGNTEAFF. DNA for the CDR3: TGTGCCAGCAGCCATCTTTCCGGGACAGGGAACACTGAAGCTTTCTTT. The V and J genes are TRBV5-5 and TRBJ1-1, with 8 bases that match TRBD1. CDR1 and CDR2 from the germline V gene are SGHKS and YYEKEE (reference sequence). The CDR3 runs 16 residues. V lost 4 bases, J lost 1 base, and 9 bases stayed unmatched.

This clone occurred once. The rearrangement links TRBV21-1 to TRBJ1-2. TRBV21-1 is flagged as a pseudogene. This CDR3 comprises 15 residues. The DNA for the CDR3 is TGTGCCAGCAGAGAACCGTCCGGGAGAGCTTATGGCTACACCTTC. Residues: CASREPSGRAYGYTF.

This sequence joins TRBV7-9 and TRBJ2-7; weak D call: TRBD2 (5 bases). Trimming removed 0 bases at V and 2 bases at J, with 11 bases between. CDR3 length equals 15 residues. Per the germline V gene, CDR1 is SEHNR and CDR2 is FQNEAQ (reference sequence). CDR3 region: CASSLAVASTYEQYF. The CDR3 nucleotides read TGTGCCAGCAGCTTAGCGGTAGCGTCAACCTACGAGCAGTACTTC.

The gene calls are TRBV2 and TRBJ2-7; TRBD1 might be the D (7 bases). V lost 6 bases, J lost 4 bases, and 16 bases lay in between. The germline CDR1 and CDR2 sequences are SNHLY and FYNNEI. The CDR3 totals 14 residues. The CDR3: CASRTGPGGYEQYF. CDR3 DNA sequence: TGTGCCAGCAGGACAGGGCCCGGGGGTTACGAGCAGTACTTC.

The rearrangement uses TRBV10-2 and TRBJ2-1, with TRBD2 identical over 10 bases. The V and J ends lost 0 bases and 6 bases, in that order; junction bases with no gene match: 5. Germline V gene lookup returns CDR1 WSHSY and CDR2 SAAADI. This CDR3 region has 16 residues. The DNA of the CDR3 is TGCGCCAGCAGTGAGTCGTACACTAGCGGGGCCAATGAGCAGTTCTTC. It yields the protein CASSESYTSGANEQFF.

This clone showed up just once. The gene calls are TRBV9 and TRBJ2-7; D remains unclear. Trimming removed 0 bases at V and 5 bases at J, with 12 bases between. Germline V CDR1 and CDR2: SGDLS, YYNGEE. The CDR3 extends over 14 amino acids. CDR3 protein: CASSVEPGSDEQYF. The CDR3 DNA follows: TGTGCCAGCAGCGTAGAGCCCGGGTCGGACGAGCAGTACTTC.

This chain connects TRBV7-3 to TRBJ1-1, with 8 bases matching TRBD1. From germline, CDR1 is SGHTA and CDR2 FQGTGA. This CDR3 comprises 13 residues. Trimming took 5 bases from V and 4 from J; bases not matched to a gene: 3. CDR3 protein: CASSLGTGTEAFF. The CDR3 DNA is TGTGCCAGCAGCCTGGGGACAGGCACTGAAGCTTTCTTT.

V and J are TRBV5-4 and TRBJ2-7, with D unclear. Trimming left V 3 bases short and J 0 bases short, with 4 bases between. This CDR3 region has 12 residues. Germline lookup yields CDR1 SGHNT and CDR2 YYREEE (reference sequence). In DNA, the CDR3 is TGTGCCAGCAGCTCGAGCTCCTACGAGCAGTACTTC. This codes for CASSSSSYEQYF.

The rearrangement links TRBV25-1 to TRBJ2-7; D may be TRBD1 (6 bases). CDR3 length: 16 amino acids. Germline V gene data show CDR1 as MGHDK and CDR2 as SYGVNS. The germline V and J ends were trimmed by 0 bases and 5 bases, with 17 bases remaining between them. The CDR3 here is CASSEYPRRGRDEQYF. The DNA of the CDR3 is TGTGCCAGCAGTGAATATCCCCGCAGGGGACGGGACGAGCAGTACTTC.